The clone carrying this T cell receptor (beta chain) has only a few counts. This CDR3 is 14 amino acids long. The V and J ends lost 7 bases and 5 bases, in that order; junction bases with no gene match: 3. Germline values: CDR1 WSHSY, CDR2 SAAADI. Each single cDNA molecule received a unique molecular identifier. TCRdb re-called the 5' RACE reads with MiXCR, one entry per CDR3 protein. The sample shows tens of thousands of distinct CDR3 sequences, approximately 14% of them seen only once. These data are taken from a study of early T cells in non-severe SARS-CoV-2 infection. The starting material was whole blood, obtained at baseline. The chain carries TRBV10-2 and TRBJ1-6; TRBD1 aligns across 9 bases. This clonotype originated in an adult who was a healthcare worker with PCR-confirmed SARS-CoV-2 infection or an uninfected control (not recorded which). CDR3: CASKGQGDNSPLHF. In nucleotides, the CDR3 is TGCGCCAGCAAGGGACAGGGAGATAATTCACCCCTCCACTTT.